Shown below are 14 T cell receptor beta chains from a single sample sequenced in a study of T cell responses to AZD1222 COVID-19 vaccine (dated by TCRdb to the early 2020s). The sample's time point label, decoded: baseline before first vaccination. The meaning of the sample's treatment or condition label: meningococcal conjugate vaccine given as trial control. The library was produced with the immunoSEQ multiplex PCR assay. TCRdb carries this immuneACCESS record with in-frame sequences only. Its versions omit some clonotypes, under half of them owing to an unresolved V gene in the studies checked, with the rest unexplained. Counted in this sample were about 100,000 clones; more than 70% of them appeared once. The biggest ten clones account for approximately 3.1% of the sample. Source: peripheral blood, taken on day 0 of MenACWY control vaccination. The receptors come from an adult in good health.

This clone was picked up a small number of times. V is TRBV7-2 and J is TRBJ2-3; 10 bases fit TRBD1. The CDR3 consists of 16 residues. J lost 5 bases, V lost 1 base, and 6 bases had no gene match. Germline V gene sequence: CDR1 SGHTA, CDR2 FQGNSA. CDR3: CASSLVGTGAGDTQYF. The CDR3 DNA reads TGTGCCAGCAGCTTAGTAGGGACAGGGGCTGGAGATACGCAGTATTTT.

The chain employs TRBV19 and TRBJ1-4; a possible D gene is TRBD1 (5 bases). Deletions cut 5 bases from V and 3 bases from J, with 13 bases between. CDR1 LNHDA and CDR2 SQIVND come from the germline V gene (reference sequence). The CDR3 is 15 amino acids. Here the CDR3 reads CASSVQGLANEKLFF. The CDR3 bases are TGTGCCAGTAGTGTCCAGGGATTGGCTAATGAAAAACTGTTTTTT.

The chain joins TRBV5-1 to TRBJ1-5, with D tentatively TRBD1 (6 bases). CDR1 and CDR2 (germline): SGHRS, YFSETQ. V shed 1 base and J shed 1 base, with 9 bases lying between them. There are 15 residues in the CDR3. CDR3 residues: CASSLRGGSNQPQHF. The CDR3 DNA is TGCGCCAGCAGCTTGAGGGGGGGGAGCAATCAGCCCCAGCATTTT.

V usage is TRBV14 and J usage is TRBJ1-4, with D possibly TRBD1 on 6 matching bases. CDR1 SGHDN and CDR2 FVKESK come from the germline V gene. With 4 bases removed from V and 2 bases from J, the gap between germline ends came to 8 bases. The CDR3 is 14 residues long. CDR3 in amino acids: CASSRQGTNEKLFF. The CDR3 coding sequence is TGTGCCAGCAGCCGTCAGGGGACTAATGAAAAACTGTTTTTT.

The V and J genes are TRBV7-9 and TRBJ2-6; D gene ambiguous. The germline V gene encodes CDR1 SEHNR and CDR2 FQNEAQ (reference sequence). Trimming removed 1 base from V and 2 bases from J, with 12 bases in between. The CDR3 extends over 17 amino acids. CDR3 amino acids: CASSLGRGVPGANVLTF. DNA for the CDR3: TGTGCCAGCAGCTTAGGAAGAGGCGTCCCTGGGGCCAACGTCCTGACTTTC.

The chain joins TRBV7-9 to TRBJ1-6; 8 bases line up with TRBD1. Germline V CDR1 and CDR2: SEHNR, FQNEAQ (reference sequence). The CDR3 length is 19 residues. The ends lost 1 base at V and 10 bases at J; junction bases unmatched: 18. The CDR3 DNA reads as TGTGCCAGCAGCTTAGGGTACGGCGACAGGGGAGGTCGAGGATCACCCCTCCACTTT. This sequence encodes CASSLGYGDRGGRGSPLHF. Complete variable domain (other parts from reference TRBV7-9 and TRBJ1-6): DTGVSQNPRHKITKRGQNVTFRCDPISEHNRLYWYRQTLGQGPEFLTYFQNEAQLEKSRLLSDRFSAERPKGSFSTLEIQRTEQGDSAMYLCASSLGYGDRGGRGSPLHFGNGTRLTVT.

The genes are TRBV28 and TRBJ1-1; D gene unclear. This CDR3 has 14 residues. Germline values: CDR1 MDHEN, CDR2 SYDVKM. The V end was cut by 4 bases, the J end by 1 base, with 10 bases between. The CDR3 bases are TGTGCCAGCAGTTCCCTCGCGCCGAACACTGAAGCTTTCTTT. It codes for CASSSLAPNTEAFF.

This chain links TRBV25-1 with TRBJ1-1; no definite D call. CDR1 and CDR2 (germline): MGHDK, SYGVNS. Trimming removed 3 bases from V and 5 bases from J, with 19 bases in between. The CDR3 is made up of 16 amino acids. CDR3 region: CASSENSGYRRTEAFF. The CDR3 DNA reads as TGTGCCAGCAGTGAGAACTCTGGTTATCGCCGGACTGAAGCTTTCTTT.

The chain is built from TRBV15 and TRBJ2-2, with D perhaps matching TRBD1 or TRBD2 (6 bases each). Germline CDR1 and CDR2: LNHNV and YYDKDF (reference sequence). The CDR3 is made up of 15 amino acids. The germline V and J ends were trimmed by 2 bases and 7 bases, with 14 bases remaining between them. CDR3: CATSRMRGADGELFF. DNA for the CDR3: TGTGCCACCAGCAGAATGAGGGGGGCGGACGGGGAGCTGTTTTTT. Using reference TRBV15 and TRBJ2-2 for the parts outside the CDR3, the full variable domain is DAMVIQNPRYQVTQFGKPVTLSCSQTLNHNVMYWYQQKSSQAPKLLFHYYDKDFNNEADTPDNFQSRRPNTSFCFLDIRSPGLGDTAMYLCATSRMRGADGELFFGEGSRLTVL.

The sample holds a few counts of this clone. The chain carries TRBV19 and TRBJ1-1; a weak D match, TRBD1 (5 bases). CDR1 is LNHDA, CDR2 SQIVND, per germline (reference sequence). V gave up 7 bases and J gave up 5 bases, with 20 bases separating them. The CDR3 is 15 residues long. CDR3 protein: CASTHPGGVRTEAFF. The CDR3 DNA reads TGTGCCAGTACTCACCCGGGGGGGGTACGGACTGAAGCTTTCTTT.

The chain couples TRBV12-5 to TRBJ1-5; no clear D. Trimming removed 6 bases at V and 2 bases at J, with 14 bases between. CDR3 length: 15 amino acids. Germline V gives CDR1 LGHNT, CDR2 FRNRAP. The CDR3 loop is CASGPIGDCNQPQHF. CDR3 sequence (DNA): TGTGCTAGTGGACCTATCGGGGATTGCAATCAGCCCCAGCATTTT. The full variable domain, completed using reference TRBV12-5 and TRBJ1-5, is DARVTQTPRHKVTEMGQEVTMRCQPILGHNTVFWYRQTMMQGLELLAYFRNRAPLDDSGMPKDRFSAEMPDATLATLKIQPSEPRDSAVYFCASGPIGDCNQPQHFGDGTRLSIL.

A single count supports this clone. J is TRBJ2-7 and V is TRBV29-1, with D perhaps TRBD2 (5 bases). CDR1 is SQVTM and CDR2 is ANQGSEA in the germline V gene. Trimming left V 5 bases short and J 0 bases short, with 17 bases between. There are 15 residues in the CDR3. CDR3 bases: TGCAGCGTTAACCGAGGGCTAGGGAGCTCCTACGAGCAGTACTTC. It translates to CSVNRGLGSSYEQYF.

The rearrangement joins TRBV2 to TRBJ1-3; D unclear. Germline V gene sequence: CDR1 SNHLY, CDR2 FYNNEI. The ends were cut back, 6 bases at V and 2 bases at J, with 8 bases in the middle. The length of the CDR3 is 13 residues. The CDR3 here is CASSSSTGNTIYF. CDR3 bases: TGTGCCAGCAGCTCAAGTACTGGAAACACCATATATTTT.

The chain carries TRBV9 and TRBJ1-4; weak D call: TRBD1 (5 bases). The germline V gene encodes CDR1 SGDLS and CDR2 YYNGEE. The ends were cut back, 4 bases at V and 3 bases at J, with 13 bases in the middle. The CDR3 is made up of 15 amino acids. CDR3 coding DNA: TGTGCCAGCAGCAAATGGGACGGACCTAATGAAAAACTGTTTTTT. Protein product: CASSKWDGPNEKLFF.